Each of the 23 T cell receptor beta chains below was sequenced from the same sample in a study of T cells in Graves' hyperthyroidism and ophthalmopathy. Researchers amplified the TCR beta CDR3 regions from RNA transcripts. The HTBI primer set was used in a first-round RT-PCR of the TCR CDR3. Each CDR3 protein gets one entry after TCRdb re-called the multiplex PCR reads with MiXCR. Of some 600,000 distinct CDR3 sequences detected, roughly 46% appear once; the ten largest clones hold just over 8%. Source material: peripheral blood or thyroid tissue (not recorded which). The receptors were sampled from a woman between 18 and 29 years old with Graves' hyperthyroidism.

The chain combines TRBV24-1 with TRBJ2-1; 11 nucleotides align to TRBD2. V lost 9 bases and J lost 5; bases outside the gene matches: 8. CDR1 KGHDR and CDR2 SFDVKD come from the germline V gene. The CDR3 sequence is 15 residues long. The DNA for the CDR3 is TGTGCCACCCAGATGACGGGACTAGCGGACAATGAGCAGTTCTTC. Translation gives CATQMTGLADNEQFF.

This clonotype was counted a single time. The rearrangement uses TRBV25-1 and TRBJ1-5; D is perhaps TRBD1 (5 bases). From germline, CDR1 is MGHDK and CDR2 SYGVNS. The CDR3 length is 15 residues. Trimming took off 6 bases at V and 7 bases at J, with 19 bases between the two ends. The CDR3 DNA is TGTGCCAGCAGCGAAGGGACCCAAAATGGGCAGCCCCAGCATTTT. It encodes CASSEGTQNGQPQHF.

J is TRBJ1-5 and V is TRBV6-1, with D possibly being TRBD1 (6 bases). CDR3 length equals 15 residues. Trimming shortened V by 5 bases and J by 1 base, and 12 bases separated the two germline ends. Germline V gene lookup returns CDR1 MNHNS and CDR2 SASEGT. This CDR3 reads CASSQGKGSNQPQHF. Written as DNA, the CDR3 is TGTGCCAGCAGTCAGGGGAAAGGAAGCAATCAGCCCCAGCATTTT.

This clonotype has a count of ten or more. In DNA form, the CDR3 reads TGCAGCGTAGATGGAGGTAATCGGTATGGCTACACCTTC. Amino acids: CSVDGGNRYGYTF. The V call is TRBV29-1, the J call TRBJ1-2; unclear D gene. V lost 6 bases to trimming and J lost 5 bases, with 16 bases between them. The germline V gene encodes CDR1 SQVTM and CDR2 ANQGSEA. This CDR3 is built from 13 residues. Drawing the rest from reference TRBV29-1 and TRBJ1-2, the complete variable domain is SAVISQKPSRDICQRGTSLTIQCQVDSQVTMMFWYRQQPGQSLTLIATANQGSEATYESGFVIDKFPISRPNLTFSTLTVSNMSPEDSSIYLCSVDGGNRYGYTFGSGTRLTVV.

This clonotype was picked up many times. The chain is built from TRBV29-1 and TRBJ1-5; no firm D call. CDR1 is SQVTM and CDR2 is ANQGSEA in the germline V gene. Trimming left V 7 bases short and J 4 bases short, with 11 bases between. The CDR3 is 12 amino acids. CDR3 in DNA: TGCAGCGCCTCTGGGAATAATCAGCCCCAGCATTTT. Protein sequence: CSASGNNQPQHF.

This clonotype occurred a few times. The chain joins TRBV13 to TRBJ2-2; D is ambiguous. Germline CDR1 reads PRHDT; CDR2 reads FYEKMQ (reference sequence). V shed 3 bases and J shed 6 bases, with 8 bases lying between them. This CDR3 comprises 13 residues. The CDR3 here is CASSLHRAGELFF. The CDR3 DNA reads TGTGCCAGCAGCTTGCACCGCGCCGGGGAGCTGTTTTTT.

This rearrangement joins TRBV2 to TRBJ2-5, with D uncertain. Trimming removed 8 bases from V and 2 bases from J, with 12 bases in between. From germline, CDR1 is SNHLY and CDR2 FYNNEI. This CDR3 is built from 13 residues. The DNA for the CDR3 is TGTGCCAGCGGCCTCGGCAGACAAGAGACCCAGTACTTC. Residues: CASGLGRQETQYF.

V gene TRBV4-1 combines with J gene TRBJ2-5; 9 bases fit TRBD2. Germline trimming cut 0 bases from V and 9 bases from J; bases unmatched to any gene: 8. Germline CDR1 is MGHRA and CDR2 is YSYEKL. This CDR3 has 15 amino acids. The CDR3 here is CASSQDATSGTAQYF. The CDR3 DNA is TGCGCCAGCAGCCAAGATGCGACTAGCGGTACGGCCCAGTACTTC.

This chain links TRBV10-3 with TRBJ2-7; TRBD1 aligns across 9 bases. Germline CDR1 and CDR2: ENHRY and SYGVKD. The CDR3 is made up of 13 amino acids. After removal of 10 bases from V and 5 bases from J, the junction contained 9 bases not matched to a gene. CDR3 region: CATAGDRADEQYF. CDR3 sequence (DNA): TGTGCCACGGCGGGGGACAGGGCCGACGAGCAGTACTTC.

Note on this clonotype: One junction end does not reproduce the germline sequence, and a read error may be involved. The chain links TRBV7-3 to TRBJ2-7; 13 bases fit TRBD2. Germline V CDR1 and CDR2: SGHTA, FQGTGA. This CDR3 comprises 16 residues. The CDR3 region has the DNA TGCGCCAGCAGCTTACTAGCGGGAGGGCACTCCTACGGGCAGTACTTC. Protein sequence: CASSLLAGGHSYGQYF.

The V call is TRBV9, the J call TRBJ1-6; 7 bases map to TRBD1. This CDR3 has 16 amino acids. Germline V lookup: CDR1 SGDLS, CDR2 YYNGEE. Trimming cost V 4 bases and J 2 bases; bases outside gene matches: 6. The CDR3 here is CASSPYGTAYNSPLHF. The DNA of the CDR3 is TGTGCCAGCAGCCCTTATGGGACAGCCTATAATTCACCCCTCCACTTT. The variable domain in full, with the rest retrieved from reference TRBV9 and TRBJ1-6, is DSGVTQTPKHLITATGQRVTLRCSPRSGDLSVYWYQQSLDQGLQFLIQYYNGEERAKGNILERFSAQQFPDLHSELNLSSLELGDSALYFCASSPYGTAYNSPLHFGNGTRLTVT.

The J gene is TRBJ1-6, the V gene TRBV7-2, with 7 bases that match TRBD1. CDR3 length: 15 residues. Germline V lookup: CDR1 SGHTA, CDR2 FQGNSA. The ends lost 5 bases at V and 9 bases at J; junction bases unmatched: 10. This CDR3 is CASSRKGAGGSPLHF. Here the CDR3 DNA reads TGTGCCAGCAGCCGAAAGGGGGCGGGAGGTTCACCCCTCCACTTT.

On this clonotype: A much more abundant neighbour one base away suggests this may be a read error. The chain has TRBV2 and TRBJ1-2; D is uncertain. The CDR3 extends over 14 amino acids. V lost 4 bases and J lost 3, with 12 bases in between. CDR1 SNHLY and CDR2 FYNNEI come from the germline V gene. The CDR3 protein is CASSGGRKYYGYTF. CDR3 coding DNA: TGTGCCAGCAGTGGAGGAAGGAAGTACTATGGCTACACCTTC.

This clonotype was seen ten or more times. CDR3 bases: TGCAGCTCCGAGTCCGACACTGAAGCTTTCTTT. It specifies CSSESDTEAFF. V usage is TRBV29-1 and J usage is TRBJ1-1; no clear D gene. The V end was cut by 8 bases, the J end by 3 bases, with 10 bases between. Germline CDR1 reads SQVTM; CDR2 reads ANQGSEA. The CDR3 length is 11 residues.

This clonotype was picked up many times. The V gene is TRBV24-1, the J gene TRBJ1-2; D is perhaps TRBD1 (6 bases). The germline V and J ends were trimmed by 4 bases and 4 bases, with 12 bases remaining between them. The CDR3 is made up of 14 amino acids. Germline assignment: CDR1 KGHDR and CDR2 SFDVKD. The CDR3 sequence: CATSDQTGVYGYTF. The CDR3 DNA follows: TGTGCCACCAGTGACCAGACAGGAGTCTATGGCTACACCTTC.

Comments on this clonotype: One junction end does not reproduce the germline sequence, and a read error may be involved. The chain links TRBV2 to TRBJ1-2; TRBD1 matches at 11 bases. There are 14 residues in the CDR3. CDR1 SNHLY and CDR2 FYNNEI come from the germline V gene. CDR3 in amino acids: CASSAGQGDHGHTF. CDR3 DNA: TGTGCCAGCAGTGCGGGACAGGGGGATCATGGCCACACCTTC.

In its sample, this clonotype was seen many times. This chain joins TRBV2 and TRBJ1-1; 7 bases are a match to TRBD1. CDR1 is SNHLY and CDR2 is FYNNEI in the germline V gene. The CDR3 covers 13 residues. V shed 8 bases and J 7 bases; nucleotides not matched to a gene: 10. CDR3 sequence: CASSLGQRSEAFF. CDR3 nucleotides: TGTGCCAGCTCACTGGGACAGAGGAGTGAAGCTTTCTTT.

The gene calls are TRBV5-1 and TRBJ1-6; D unclear. Trimming removed 0 bases from V and 12 bases from J, with 13 bases in between. From germline, CDR1 is SGHRS and CDR2 YFSETQ. The CDR3 loop spans 14 amino acids. This chain's CDR3 is CASSLEAGSGPLHF. In DNA form, the CDR3 reads TGCGCCAGCAGCTTGGAGGCCGGGTCGGGACCCCTCCACTTT. Full variable domain (missing parts from reference TRBV5-1 and TRBJ1-6): KAGVTQTPRYLIKTRGQQVTLSCSPISGHRSVSWYQQTPGQGLQFLFEYFSETQRNKGNFPGRFSGRQFSNSRSEMNVSTLELGDSALYLCASSLEAGSGPLHFGNGTRLTVT.

This clonotype was detected ten times or more. The gene calls are TRBV7-2 and TRBJ1-6; the D is unclear. This CDR3 is 11 amino acids long. The V and J ends lost 4 bases and 7 bases respectively, with 2 bases between them. Germline V gene lookup returns CDR1 SGHTA and CDR2 FQGNSA. CDR3 in amino acids: CASSWNSPLHF. The CDR3 DNA reads TGTGCCAGCAGCTGGAATTCACCCCTCCACTTT.

This clonotype is a singleton in its sample. An end of the junction differs from the germline gene, which may be a read error. The chain is built from TRBV12-3 or TRBV12-4 and TRBJ1-5; a weak D match, TRBD1 (5 bases). The CDR3 length is 15 residues. CDR3 sequence reads: CAISKDNGGNQPQHF. The CDR3 nucleotides read TGTGCCATCAGTAAGGACAACGGGGGCAATCAGCCCCAGCATTTT.

The V gene is TRBV15, the J gene TRBJ1-6; D gene ambiguous. CDR1 and CDR2 (germline): LNHNV, YYDKDF (reference sequence). The CDR3 is 14 residues long. V was shortened by 5 bases and J by 10 bases, with 15 bases between the two germline ends. CDR3 region: CATSEDQERSPLHF. In nucleotides, the CDR3 is TGTGCCACCAGCGAGGATCAGGAAAGGTCACCCCTCCACTTT.

The chain links TRBV10-1 to TRBJ2-7; a weak D match, TRBD1 (7 bases). CDR1 is WNHNN, CDR2 SYGVQD, per germline (reference sequence). The CDR3 has 14 amino acids. Trimming stripped 2 bases from V and 5 bases from J, with 13 bases between. The CDR3 DNA sequence: TGCGCCAGCAGTGAGACTAGCAGGGGGGACGAGCAGTACTTC. It translates to CASSETSRGDEQYF.

This clonotype was found many times. The chain uses TRBV19 and TRBJ1-5; 7 bases are shared with TRBD1. Losses at the gene ends were 3 bases for V and 3 bases for J; bases not matched to a gene: 5. Per germline, CDR1 LNHDA and CDR2 SQIVND (reference sequence). This CDR3 spans 15 amino acids. CDR3 protein: CASSIGTAFNQPQHF. In DNA, the CDR3 is TGTGCCAGTAGTATCGGGACAGCCTTCAATCAGCCCCAGCATTTT.